These T cell receptor beta chains were read from a single sample in a study of blood T cell repertoires in COVID-19. The method was immunoSEQ multiplex PCR; TCRdb's version includes in-frame clones alone and lacks a portion of them. This table holds about 130,000 clones, roughly 85% found once. The sequenced sample consisted of PBMCs or T cells enriched from blood (not recorded which). Every receptor here comes from a man over 45 who had recovered from COVID-19. The CDR3 runs from the conserved cysteine through the conserved F or W. Each record gives: clone size, J gene, V gene, D gene, CDR3 DNA, CDR3 protein. D genes are given only for firm matches. Clone sizes are given selectively: once, few, many, or a class where the clone is expanded.

abundance: few
j_gene: TRBJ1-5
v_gene: TRBV28
d_gene: TRBD1
CDR3nt: TGTGCCAGCAGTACGTTACTCCGGGACAGCCCCAATCAGCCCCAGCATTTT
CDR3aa: CASSTLLRDSPNQPQHF

abundance: once
j_gene: TRBJ1-6
v_gene: TRBV5-1
d_gene: TRBD1
CDR3nt: TGCGCCAGCAGCCTCGGACAGGGGGTTAATTCACCCCTCCACTTT
CDR3aa: CASSLGQGVNSPLHF

abundance: NA
j_gene: TRBJ2-3
v_gene: TRBV7-2
d_gene: NA
CDR3nt: TGTGCCAGCAGCTTCGCAGGGGTGGCAGATACGCAGTATTTT
CDR3aa: CASSFAGVADTQYF

abundance: NA
j_gene: TRBJ2-2
v_gene: TRBV5-4
d_gene: NA
CDR3nt: TGTGCCAGCAAACTGACATTCACCGGGGAGCTGTTTTTT
CDR3aa: CASKLTFTGELFF

abundance: NA
j_gene: TRBJ1-5
v_gene: TRBV7-9
d_gene: NA
CDR3nt: TGTGCCAGCAGCTTAGACGGGGGGAGCAATCAGCCCCAGCATTTT
CDR3aa: CASSLDGGSNQPQHF

abundance: NA
j_gene: TRBJ1-1
v_gene: TRBV30
d_gene: NA
CDR3nt: TGTGCCTGGAGACCAGGGGAAAACACTGAAGCTTTCTTT
CDR3aa: CAWRPGENTEAFF

abundance: once
j_gene: TRBJ2-7
v_gene: TRBV28
d_gene: NA
CDR3nt: TGTGCCAGCAGAGGAGGATACAGAGGCTACGAGCAGTACTTC
CDR3aa: CASRGGYRGYEQYF

abundance: NA
j_gene: TRBJ2-1
v_gene: TRBV6-5
d_gene: NA
CDR3nt: TGTGCCAGCAGTTTCGGGTCGAGGAACAATGAGCAGTTCTTC
CDR3aa: CASSFGSRNNEQFF

abundance: few
j_gene: TRBJ1-5
v_gene: TRBV19
d_gene: TRBD1
CDR3nt: TGTGCCAGTAGTATCCCCCCACAGGGGGCGTTCGGCAATCAGCCCCAGCATTTT
CDR3aa: CASSIPPQGAFGNQPQHF

abundance: NA
j_gene: TRBJ2-2
v_gene: TRBV19
d_gene: TRBD1
CDR3nt: TGTGCCAGTACCCCAGAGGACAGGGGTGGCACCGGGGAGCTGTTTTTT
CDR3aa: CASTPEDRGGTGELFF

abundance: once
j_gene: TRBJ1-2
v_gene: TRBV24-1
d_gene: NA
CDR3nt: TGTGCCACCAGTTCCTCTGGGGGCTCGGGCTACACCTTC
CDR3aa: CATSSSGGSGYTF

abundance: NA
j_gene: TRBJ2-1
v_gene: TRBV30
d_gene: NA
CDR3nt: TGTGCCTGGAGCCGCCGGGGGAGAACATACAATGAGCAGTTCTTC
CDR3aa: CAWSRRGRTYNEQFF

abundance: NA
j_gene: TRBJ1-4
v_gene: TRBV18
d_gene: TRBD1
CDR3nt: TGTGCCAGCTCACCCTCTCTCGGGGACAGTGTAGAAAAACTGTTTTTT
CDR3aa: CASSPSLGDSVEKLFF

abundance: once
j_gene: TRBJ2-3
v_gene: TRBV6-5
d_gene: NA
CDR3nt: TGTGCTGTTTCTGGAGTTAGTACAGATACGCAGTATTTT
CDR3aa: CAVSGVSTDTQYF

abundance: NA
j_gene: TRBJ2-7
v_gene: TRBV28
d_gene: TRBD1
CDR3nt: TGTGCCAGCAGTTTAACGGGACAGGGGACCTACGAGCAGTACTTC
CDR3aa: CASSLTGQGTYEQYF

abundance: NA
j_gene: TRBJ2-3
v_gene: TRBV18
d_gene: NA
CDR3nt: TGTGCCAGCTCACCCCCCGTCACAGATACGCAGTATTTT
CDR3aa: CASSPPVTDTQYF

abundance: NA
j_gene: TRBJ1-2
v_gene: TRBV7-2
d_gene: NA
CDR3nt: TGTGCCAGCAGCTTCCAGGGTCTTGGCTACACCTTC
CDR3aa: CASSFQGLGYTF

abundance: NA
j_gene: TRBJ1-3
v_gene: TRBV7-3
d_gene: TRBD1
CDR3nt: TGTGCCAGCAGCTTAGGACAGGCGAGCTCTGGAAACACCATATATTTT
CDR3aa: CASSLGQASSGNTIYF

abundance: NA
j_gene: TRBJ1-2
v_gene: TRBV5-5
d_gene: TRBD1
CDR3nt: TGTGCCAGCAGCTTGGCCACCGGGACAGCCGCTAACTATGGCTACACCTTC
CDR3aa: CASSLATGTAANYGYTF

abundance: once
j_gene: TRBJ1-4
v_gene: TRBV2
d_gene: NA
CDR3nt: TGTGCCAGCAGTAGACAGCTTTCTAATGAAAAACTGTTTTTT
CDR3aa: CASSRQLSNEKLFF

abundance: NA
j_gene: TRBJ2-4
v_gene: TRBV7-9
d_gene: TRBD2
CDR3nt: TGTGCCAGCAGCTTAGAGGGTGGGGGGGGAACCATTCAGTACTTC
CDR3aa: CASSLEGGGGTIQYF

abundance: NA
j_gene: TRBJ2-2
v_gene: TRBV3-1/TRBV3-2
d_gene: TRBD2
CDR3nt: TGTGCCAGCAGCCAAGATAGAACTAGCGGTAACACCGGGGAGCTGTTTTTT
CDR3aa: CASSQDRTSGNTGELFF

abundance: NA
j_gene: TRBJ2-5
v_gene: TRBV5-1
d_gene: NA
CDR3nt: TGCGCCAGCAGCAACCCTGGCGGGAACCAAGAGACCCAGTACTTC
CDR3aa: CASSNPGGNQETQYF

abundance: NA
j_gene: TRBJ2-7
v_gene: TRBV5-4
d_gene: TRBD1
CDR3nt: TGTGCCAGCAGCTTGGCCCCGGGACAGGGAGCGAACGAGCAGTACTTC
CDR3aa: CASSLAPGQGANEQYF

abundance: NA
j_gene: TRBJ1-1
v_gene: TRBV11-2
d_gene: TRBD1
CDR3nt: TGTGCCAGCAGGGGACAGCTCACAAACACTGAAGCTTTCTTT
CDR3aa: CASRGQLTNTEAFF

abundance: NA
j_gene: TRBJ1-1
v_gene: TRBV7-9
d_gene: NA
CDR3nt: TGTGCCAGCAGCTTAGAGCAGGGCACTGAAGCTTTCTTT
CDR3aa: CASSLEQGTEAFF

abundance: NA
j_gene: TRBJ1-3
v_gene: TRBV7-2
d_gene: TRBD1
CDR3nt: TGTGCCAGCAGCTTAGTCTCGACAGGGGGCTCCGGAAACACCATATATTTT
CDR3aa: CASSLVSTGGSGNTIYF

abundance: NA
j_gene: TRBJ2-1
v_gene: TRBV18
d_gene: NA
CDR3nt: TGTGCCAGCTCACCTAGCATCTACAATGAGCAGTTCTTC
CDR3aa: CASSPSIYNEQFF

abundance: NA
j_gene: TRBJ1-4
v_gene: TRBV18
d_gene: TRBD1
CDR3nt: TGTGCCAGCTCAAGACAGGGAGTTAATGAAAAACTGTTTTTT
CDR3aa: CASSRQGVNEKLFF

abundance: once
j_gene: TRBJ2-3
v_gene: TRBV28
d_gene: TRBD2
CDR3nt: TGTGCCAGCAGCCGAAGCGGGAGTGTAAATACGCAGTATTTT
CDR3aa: CASSRSGSVNTQYF

abundance: NA
j_gene: TRBJ1-1
v_gene: TRBV5-1
d_gene: NA
CDR3nt: TGCGCCAGCAGCGTTCAGACAGACAACACTGAAGCTTTCTTT
CDR3aa: CASSVQTDNTEAFF

abundance: NA
j_gene: TRBJ1-2
v_gene: TRBV28
d_gene: NA
CDR3nt: TGTGCCAGCAGTTTCGTCACGGTGAGCTATGGCTACACCTTC
CDR3aa: CASSFVTVSYGYTF

abundance: NA
j_gene: TRBJ2-7
v_gene: TRBV5-1
d_gene: NA
CDR3nt: TGCGCCAGCAGCCGGGAAGTGGGGGGCTCCTACGAGCAGTACTTC
CDR3aa: CASSREVGGSYEQYF

abundance: NA
j_gene: TRBJ2-1
v_gene: TRBV7-9
d_gene: TRBD1
CDR3nt: TGTGCCAGCAGCTCGGGACAGGGGGCTTCCCGCTCCTACAATGAGCAGTTCTTC
CDR3aa: CASSSGQGASRSYNEQFF

abundance: NA
j_gene: TRBJ1-6
v_gene: TRBV10-3
d_gene: TRBD1
CDR3nt: TGTGCCATCAGTGACGACAGGGCCGATTCACCCCTCCACTTT
CDR3aa: CAISDDRADSPLHF

abundance: once
j_gene: TRBJ1-4
v_gene: TRBV5-1
d_gene: NA
CDR3nt: TGCGCCAGCAGCCGGGGAGGGGCTAATGAAAAACTGTTTTTT
CDR3aa: CASSRGGANEKLFF

abundance: NA
j_gene: TRBJ1-2
v_gene: TRBV19
d_gene: NA
CDR3nt: TGTGCCAGTAGACCCAGGGGCTCCTATGGCTACACCTTC
CDR3aa: CASRPRGSYGYTF

abundance: NA
j_gene: TRBJ2-7
v_gene: TRBV6-5
d_gene: TRBD2
CDR3nt: TGTGCCAGCAGTTACTTGAATAGCGGGGGCTACGAGCAGTACTTC
CDR3aa: CASSYLNSGGYEQYF

abundance: NA
j_gene: TRBJ2-7
v_gene: TRBV2
d_gene: TRBD1
CDR3nt: TGTGCCACCAAAGGTGGGACAGGGGGCCGCGAGCAGTACTTC
CDR3aa: CATKGGTGGREQYF

abundance: NA
j_gene: TRBJ2-3
v_gene: TRBV6-2/TRBV6-3
d_gene: TRBD2
CDR3nt: TGTGCCAGCAGTTACTCTCTAGCGGGGGGGCAACTCACAGATACGCAGTATTTT
CDR3aa: CASSYSLAGGQLTDTQYF

abundance: NA
j_gene: TRBJ1-5
v_gene: TRBV2
d_gene: TRBD1
CDR3nt: TGTGCCAGCAGTGGGACAGGGGGCGAACAGCCCCAGCATTTT
CDR3aa: CASSGTGGEQPQHF

abundance: NA
j_gene: TRBJ1-2
v_gene: TRBV4-1
d_gene: TRBD1
CDR3nt: TGCGCCAGCAGCCTACGACAGGGGGAGGGCTACACCTTC
CDR3aa: CASSLRQGEGYTF

abundance: NA
j_gene: TRBJ2-3
v_gene: TRBV7-2
d_gene: TRBD2
CDR3nt: TGTGCCAGCAGCTTCCTTCCGGCGGGGGGGCTTGGGGCGCAGTATTTT
CDR3aa: CASSFLPAGGLGAQYF

abundance: NA
j_gene: TRBJ1-1
v_gene: TRBV29-1
d_gene: NA
CDR3nt: TGCAGCGTTGCACAGAACACTGAAGCTTTCTTT
CDR3aa: CSVAQNTEAFF

abundance: NA
j_gene: TRBJ1-1
v_gene: TRBV7-9
d_gene: NA
CDR3nt: TGTGCCAGCAGCCACATGGGGGGGAACACTGAAGCTTTCTTT
CDR3aa: CASSHMGGNTEAFF